This TCR beta chain derives from a study of shared clonotypes between healthy human individuals. Overall study context: The donor pool was made up of two women and a few men aged 18 to 49.

Sequenced by immunoSEQ multiplex PCR; TCRdb stores in-frame clones only, minus some. Among 730,000 or so clones listed, about two thirds were seen once. After removal of 2 bases from V and 0 bases from J, the junction contained 13 bases not matched to a gene. CDR1 is GTSNPN and CDR2 is SVGIG in the germline V gene (reference sequence). This CDR3 comprises 18 residues. The chain combines TRBV30 with TRBJ2-7, with 10 nucleotides matching TRBD1. Sequencing input: memory CD4+ T cells sorted from blood. Subset meaning: CD45RA-negative fraction. This clonotype originated in a woman aged 30 to 39 in good health. CDR3 protein: CAWSPRTGGALISYEQYF. CDR3 in DNA: TGTGCCTGGAGTCCAAGGACAGGGGGGGCCCTGATCTCCTACGAGCAGTACTTC.